The 30 T cell receptor beta chains below come from one sample, sequenced in a study of cytomegalovirus exposure and HLA in healthy donors (dated by TCRdb to about 2017). The receptor library was made with the immunoSEQ multiplex PCR assay. A mixture of 60 forward primers for TCR Vbeta segments and 13 reverse primers for TCR Jbeta segments was used in the multiplex PCR. TCRdb provides this immuneACCESS table in a form limited to in-frame rearrangements. Some clones are lacking; in checked studies, under half of them reflect an unresolved V gene, and why the rest are absent is not known. The sample table lists some 120,000 clones, 65% to 80% of them with a count of one. The ten biggest clones cover roughly 3.2% of the sample. Sequenced: PBMCs. These receptors all come from a man aged 25 to 40 in good health and CMV-seronegative.

The chain joins TRBV19 to TRBJ1-4; 10 positions match TRBD1. With 1 base clipped from V and 4 bases from J, the junction kept 12 bases outside the gene matches. CDR3 length: 19 residues. Germline CDR1 and CDR2: LNHDA and SQIVND (reference sequence). The CDR3 sequence: CASSIGQGARGRLNEKLFF. The CDR3 nucleotides read TGTGCCAGTAGTATAGGACAGGGGGCGCGAGGCCGGCTTAATGAAAAACTGTTTTTT. The complete variable domain, with remaining parts taken from reference TRBV19 and TRBJ1-4, reads DGGITQSPKYLFRKEGQNVTLSCEQNLNHDAMYWYRQDPGQGLRLIYYSQIVNDFQKGDIAEGYSVSREKKESFPLTVTSAQKNPTAFYLCASSIGQGARGRLNEKLFFGSGTQLSVL.

This chain connects TRBV10-3 to TRBJ2-5; D may be TRBD1 (5 bases). The CDR3 runs to 12 residues. V was clipped by 8 bases and J by 1 base, with 8 bases between them. Germline-derived CDR1 and CDR2 are ENHRY and SYGVKD. CDR3 amino acids: CAIAQGQETQYF. CDR3 bases: TGTGCCATCGCGCAGGGCCAAGAGACCCAGTACTTC.

J is TRBJ2-7 and V is TRBV5-1, with 8 bases aligning to TRBD1. This CDR3 region has 15 residues. Germline assignment: CDR1 SGHRS and CDR2 YFSETQ. V shed 0 bases, J shed 4 bases, and the junction held 6 bases outside the gene matches. Here the CDR3 reads CASSLAPGGSYEQYF. In DNA form, the CDR3 reads TGCGCCAGCAGCTTGGCCCCAGGGGGCTCGTACGAGCAGTACTTC.

The chain uses TRBV19 and TRBJ1-5, with 10 bases matching TRBD1. Germline lookup yields CDR1 LNHDA and CDR2 SQIVND (reference sequence). V was clipped by 10 bases and J by 2 bases; unmatched bases: 17. There are 18 residues in the CDR3. This chain's CDR3 is CATTTRDRGSFGNQPQHF. The CDR3 nucleotides read TGTGCCACCACGACCCGGGACAGGGGTAGTTTCGGCAATCAGCCCCAGCATTTT.

V gene TRBV5-4 combines with J gene TRBJ1-2, with 9 bases fitting TRBD1. CDR1 is SGHNT and CDR2 is YYREEE in the germline V gene (reference sequence). The CDR3 length is 13 residues. Germline trimming cut 5 bases from V and 8 bases from J; bases unmatched to any gene: 7. In nucleotides, the CDR3 is TGTGCCAGCAGTCAGGACAGGGGAGGCGGCTACACCTTC. This sequence encodes CASSQDRGGGYTF.

This clone was counted between two and nine times. J is TRBJ2-3 and V is TRBV4-2; the match to TRBD2 covers 13 bases. V shed 0 bases, J shed 6 bases, and the junction held 9 bases outside the gene matches. This CDR3 has 18 amino acids. The V gene's germline CDR1 is LGHNA and CDR2 YNFKEQ. The CDR3 DNA reads as TGTGCCAGCAGCCAAGATCTACCCGGACTAGCGGGAGTCGATACGCAGTATTTT. Amino acids: CASSQDLPGLAGVDTQYF.

The genes are TRBV19 and TRBJ2-1; 8 bases map to TRBD2. The V gene end was trimmed by 4 bases and the J gene end by 3 bases; junction bases not matched to a gene: 2. This CDR3 spans 14 amino acids. Germline-derived CDR1 and CDR2 are LNHDA and SQIVND (reference sequence). In DNA form, the CDR3 reads TGTGCCAGTAGTACGGGAGGGGACTACAATGAGCAGTTCTTC. Translated: CASSTGGDYNEQFF.

The chain uses TRBV2 and TRBJ2-5; D gene unclear. The J call could be wrong; TRBJ2-7 is a better fit for the DNA end. The CDR3 is made up of 12 amino acids. The V gene's germline CDR1 is SNHLY and CDR2 FYNNEI. The CDR3 nucleotides read TGTGCCAGCAGTGAAGCGCCGTACGAGCAGTACTTC. Protein product: CASSEAPYEQYF.

This clone appeared a few times. The rearrangement links TRBV6-6 to TRBJ1-1, with TRBD1 matching 9 bases. Germline-derived CDR1 and CDR2 are MNHNY and SVGAGI (reference sequence). The J segment lost 12 bases and the V segment lost 5 bases, leaving 7 bases of the junction unmatched. This CDR3 has 12 residues. CDR3 amino acids: CASSDRGIRTFF. The CDR3, as DNA: TGTGCCAGCAGTGACAGGGGGATAAGAACTTTCTTT.

A few counts support this clone. The chain recombines TRBV11-2 with TRBJ1-1; TRBD1 might be the D (6 bases). Germline V CDR1 and CDR2: SGHAT, FQNNGV. The V gene lost 6 bases and the J gene lost 10 bases, with 12 bases spanning the gap. The CDR3 loop spans 11 amino acids. CDR3 DNA: TGTGCCAGCAGAGGGGGTGCAGGAGCTTTCTTT. It codes for CASRGGAGAFF.

The V gene is TRBV19, the J gene TRBJ1-2, with D hard to call. The CDR3 has 15 residues. CDR1 is LNHDA, CDR2 SQIVND, per germline (reference sequence). Trimming shortened V by 7 bases and J by 6 bases, and 21 bases separated the two germline ends. The CDR3 region has the DNA TGTGCCAGTATCGGAGTTATGGGTCGACTCCATGGCTACACCTTC. The encoded protein is CASIGVMGRLHGYTF.

The rearrangement links TRBV6-1 to TRBJ2-3, with D possibly TRBD1 on 6 matching bases. The germline V and J ends were trimmed by 6 bases and 6 bases, with 16 bases remaining between them. The CDR3 runs to 14 residues. Germline-derived CDR1 and CDR2 are MNHNS and SASEGT. The chain's CDR3 is CASRLGTNGDTQYF. The CDR3 nucleotides read TGTGCCAGCAGACTCGGGACAAACGGGGATACGCAGTATTTT.

This rearrangement joins TRBV6-5 to TRBJ2-3, with 11 nucleotides matching TRBD1. Germline lookup yields CDR1 MNHEY and CDR2 SVGAGI. V gave up 4 bases and J gave up 5 bases; unmatched junction bases: 2. The CDR3 sequence is 14 residues long. For the CDR3, the DNA is TGTGCCAGCAGTTTGGACAGGGGGCAAGATACGCAGTATTTT. Its translation is CASSLDRGQDTQYF.

This chain uses TRBV6-1 with TRBJ1-4, with D possibly matching TRBD1 (6 bases). The CDR3 covers 15 residues. Between the trimmed V and J ends, which lost 4 bases and 3 bases, there was a span of 12 bases. CDR1 is MNHNS, CDR2 SASEGT, per germline. CDR3: CASSGHRESNEKLFF. CDR3 DNA sequence: TGTGCCAGCAGTGGGCACAGGGAGTCTAATGAAAAACTGTTTTTT.

The chain couples TRBV27 to TRBJ1-3; 10 positions agree with TRBD1. This CDR3 comprises 14 residues. V was clipped by 5 bases and J by 7 bases; unmatched bases: 5. Germline-derived CDR1 and CDR2 are MNHEY and SMNVEV (reference sequence). CDR3 coding DNA: TGTGCCAGCAGTATGAGGGGACAGGGGAACACCATATATTTT. Amino acids: CASSMRGQGNTIYF.

The chain combines TRBV19 with TRBJ1-2; TRBD1 aligns across 8 bases. CDR1 and CDR2 from the germline V gene are LNHDA and SQIVND (reference sequence). J lost 8 bases, V lost 3 bases, and 14 bases had no gene match. The CDR3 extends over 16 amino acids. The CDR3 sequence: CASSIRNRGDERGYTF. As DNA, the CDR3 is TGTGCCAGTAGTATCCGGAACAGGGGGGACGAGAGAGGCTACACCTTC.

The genes are TRBV7-9 and TRBJ2-3; 12 bases map to TRBD2. V trimming: 6 bases; J trimming: 3 bases; junction bases outside the gene matches: 4. This CDR3 comprises 15 residues. Looked up from germline, CDR1 is SEHNR and CDR2 is FQNEAQ (reference sequence). The CDR3 sequence is CASRRLAGVTDTQYF. The CDR3 DNA follows: TGTGCCAGCAGACGACTAGCGGGGGTTACAGATACGCAGTATTTT.

In regard to this clone: The junction differs from germline at one of its ends, possibly a read error. The V and J genes are TRBV6-1 and TRBJ2-3; TRBD1 aligns across 7 bases. CDR1 MNHNS and CDR2 SASEGT come from the germline V gene. CDR3 size: 14 residues. The CDR3 bases are TGTGCCAGCAGAGAAGGGACAGGCACAGATACGCAGTATTTT. Its translation: CASREGTGTDTQYF.

The chain combines TRBV27 with TRBJ2-5; 11 positions agree with TRBD2. With V trimmed by 0 bases and J by 2 bases, 2 bases remained unmatched. The CDR3 runs to 16 residues. Germline V lookup: CDR1 MNHEY, CDR2 SMNVEV (reference sequence). In DNA form, the CDR3 reads TGTGCCAGCAGTTTATCTAGCGGGGGGGATCAAGAGACCCAGTACTTC. Translated: CASSLSSGGDQETQYF.

The chain is built from TRBV15 and TRBJ1-5; a possible D gene is TRBD1 (5 bases). V was shortened by 8 bases and J by 1 base, with 9 bases between the two germline ends. This CDR3 has 13 residues. From germline, CDR1 is LNHNV and CDR2 YYDKDF (reference sequence). The CDR3 spells CATGQQSNQPQHF. The CDR3 DNA reads TGTGCCACCGGACAACAAAGCAATCAGCCCCAGCATTTT. Full variable domain (missing parts from reference TRBV15 and TRBJ1-5): DAMVIQNPRYQVTQFGKPVTLSCSQTLNHNVMYWYQQKSSQAPKLLFHYYDKDFNNEADTPDNFQSRRPNTSFCFLDIRSPGLGDTAMYLCATGQQSNQPQHFGDGTRLSIL.

The chain is built from TRBV30 and TRBJ1-1; perhaps TRBD1 as D (5 bases). The CDR3 is made up of 14 amino acids. The V gene's germline CDR1 is GTSNPN and CDR2 SVGIG (reference sequence). With 2 bases removed from V and 0 bases from J, the gap between germline ends came to 10 bases. The chain's CDR3 is CAWSKGRVNTEAFF. CDR3 sequence (DNA): TGTGCCTGGAGTAAGGGCAGGGTGAACACTGAAGCTTTCTTT.

This clone was counted between two and nine times. The V and J genes are TRBV6-1 and TRBJ1-1; perhaps TRBD1 as D (5 bases). CDR1 and CDR2 from the germline V gene are MNHNS and SASEGT. The CDR3 has 14 residues. The germline V and J ends were trimmed by 4 bases and 5 bases, with 14 bases remaining between them. As DNA, the CDR3 is TGTGCCAGCAGTGCATATAACCAGGGAACTGAAGCTTTCTTT. This sequence encodes CASSAYNQGTEAFF.

V is TRBV5-6 and J is TRBJ1-2, with 10 bases fitting TRBD1. Germline V gives CDR1 SGHDT, CDR2 YYEEEE. Losses at the gene ends were 1 base for V and 3 bases for J; bases not matched to a gene: 3. CDR3 length equals 15 residues. CDR3 region: CASSLIGTGDYGYTF. In DNA, the CDR3 is TGTGCCAGCAGCTTGATTGGGACAGGGGACTATGGCTACACCTTC.

J is TRBJ1-2 and V is TRBV4-1, with D unresolved. The CDR3 extends over 16 amino acids. V lost 4 bases, J lost 1 base, and 16 bases lay in between. Germline CDR1 reads MGHRA; CDR2 reads YSYEKL. The CDR3 here is CASSREERLLNYGYTF. CDR3 in DNA: TGCGCCAGCAGCCGGGAGGAGCGCCTCCTTAACTATGGCTACACCTTC.

This CDR3 is CASSFYPQGFTDTQYF. The CDR3, as DNA: TGTGCCAGCAGCTTCTACCCACAGGGATTTACAGATACGCAGTATTTT. The chain carries TRBV7-9 and TRBJ2-3; weak D call: TRBD1 (6 bases). V dropped 3 bases and J dropped 3 bases, with 16 bases sitting between them. Germline loops: CDR1 SEHNR, CDR2 FQNEAQ (reference sequence). This CDR3 has 16 residues.

The rearrangement uses TRBV7-2 and TRBJ1-4, with D tentatively TRBD1 (5 bases). The germline V and J ends were trimmed by 2 bases and 1 base, with 5 bases remaining between them. This CDR3 has 14 residues. Germline V gives CDR1 SGHTA, CDR2 FQGNSA. CDR3: CASSLQGTNEKLFF. The CDR3 bases are TGTGCCAGCAGCTTACAGGGAACTAATGAAAAACTGTTTTTT.

This sequence joins TRBV5-4 and TRBJ2-3; 7 positions agree with TRBD1. From germline, CDR1 is SGHNT and CDR2 YYREEE (reference sequence). The CDR3 runs to 14 residues. J gave up 7 bases and V 4 bases, and 9 bases lay outside the gene matches. Here the CDR3 reads CASSTDRVSNTQYF. The DNA of the CDR3 is TGTGCCAGCAGCACCGACAGGGTTTCAAATACGCAGTATTTT.

The V gene is TRBV6-5, the J gene TRBJ2-3; TRBD2 agrees at 8 bases. The V gene end was trimmed by 8 bases and the J gene end by 1 base; junction bases not matched to a gene: 8. From germline, CDR1 is MNHEY and CDR2 SVGAGI. The CDR3 extends over 15 amino acids. This CDR3 is CASYPPGGGTDTQYF. Here the CDR3 DNA reads TGTGCCAGCTATCCGCCGGGAGGGGGCACAGATACGCAGTATTTT.

The V call is TRBV30, the J call TRBJ2-5; 9 bases map to TRBD2. Germline lookup yields CDR1 GTSNPN and CDR2 SVGIG (reference sequence). The CDR3 is made up of 12 amino acids. CDR3 in amino acids: CAGGGAEKTQYF. The CDR3 coding sequence is TGTGCGGGCGGGGGGGCGGAAAAGACCCAGTACTTC.

The chain joins TRBV30 to TRBJ2-1; 7 bases line up with TRBD2. Looked up from germline, CDR1 is GTSNPN and CDR2 is SVGIG (reference sequence). The length of the CDR3 is 12 residues. The V and J ends lost 0 bases and 7 bases, in that order; junction bases with no gene match: 0. The CDR3 region is CAWSVLANEQFF. In nucleotides, the CDR3 is TGTGCCTGGAGTGTACTAGCGAATGAGCAGTTCTTC.